This is a list of T cell receptor beta chains from one sample in a study of cytomegalovirus exposure and HLA in healthy donors. Using immunoSEQ multiplex PCR, the repertoire was profiled, and TCRdb retains in-frame clones only, with some absent. Here the sample spans 180,000 or so clones, 85% to 90% being singletons. Sequences were obtained from PBMCs. The receptor source for this set is a woman in her 30s in good health and CMV-seronegative. Each CDR3 is given with its conserved first and last residue. The D gene is left open where the match is weak. Clone size, where shown, is once, few, many, or a class for clones that have expanded.

V gene,D gene,J gene,clone size,CDR3 protein,CDR3 DNA
TRBV27,TRBD2,TRBJ2-3,.,CASSPTLAGGTDTQYF,TGTGCCAGCAGTCCGACGCTAGCGGGGGGCACAGATACGCAGTATTTT
TRBV4-2,TRBD1,TRBJ1-3,.,CASSQPGQGRGNTIYF,TGTGCCAGCAGCCAACCCGGACAGGGGCGCGGAAACACCATATATTTT
TRBV19,.,TRBJ1-5,.,CASSTTERSNQPQHF,TGTGCCAGTAGCACAACAGAGAGAAGCAATCAGCCCCAGCATTTT
TRBV5-1,TRBD2,TRBJ2-2,.,CASRLAGGPPGELFF,TGCGCCAGCAGACTAGCGGGGGGGCCGCCCGGGGAGCTGTTTTTT
TRBV19,TRBD1,TRBJ1-5,.,CASSMAGDSAQPQHF,TGTGCCAGTAGTATGGCCGGGGACAGCGCTCAGCCCCAGCATTTT
TRBV18,.,TRBJ2-5,.,CASSPLQGTETQYF,TGTGCCAGCTCACCACTCCAGGGTACAGAGACCCAGTACTTC
TRBV9,.,TRBJ1-5,.,CASNGGYSNQPQHF,TGTGCCAGCAATGGCGGCTATAGCAATCAGCCCCAGCATTTT
TRBV5-6,TRBD1,TRBJ1-2,.,CASSSGTGSQGYTF,TGTGCCAGCAGCTCCGGGACAGGATCACAAGGCTACACCTTC
TRBV5-1,TRBD1,TRBJ2-7,.,CASSGTGFYEQYF,TGCGCCAGCAGCGGGACAGGGTTCTACGAGCAGTACTTC
TRBV4-3,TRBD1,TRBJ2-1,.,CASSQDSGQGSNEQFF,TGCGCCAGCAGCCAAGATTCGGGACAGGGGTCGAATGAGCAGTTCTTC
TRBV5-4,TRBD2,TRBJ2-7,.,CASSSGLAAYEQYF,TGTGCCAGCAGTTCGGGACTAGCGGCCTACGAGCAGTACTTC
TRBV7-9,TRBD1,TRBJ1-2,.,CASSPATGYGYTF,TGTGCCAGCAGCCCGGCGACAGGGTATGGCTACACCTTC
TRBV4-2,.,TRBJ2-2,.,CASSRPRGSGGELFF,TGTGCCAGCAGCCGCCCTCGGGGGTCGGGCGGGGAGCTGTTTTTT
TRBV2,.,TRBJ1-2,.,CASRAIYYGYTF,TGTGCCAGCCGAGCAATCTACTATGGCTACACCTTC
TRBV11-2,.,TRBJ1-6,.,CASSLLQGYNFGSPLHF,TGTGCCAGCAGCTTACTTCAGGGATACAACTTCGGGTCACCCCTCCACTTT
TRBV9,TRBD1,TRBJ1-4,once,CASSVAGQLREKLFF,TGTGCCAGCAGCGTAGCGGGACAGCTACGTGAAAAACTGTTTTTT
TRBV5-4,TRBD1,TRBJ1-3,once,CASSSGTGGISGNTIYF,TGTGCCAGCAGCTCCGGGACAGGGGGCATCTCTGGAAACACCATATATTTT
TRBV30,TRBD1,TRBJ2-2,.,CAWSVGQVNTGELFF,TGTGCCTGGAGTGTGGGACAGGTGAACACCGGGGAGCTGTTTTTT
TRBV2,.,TRBJ1-2,few,CASSEKAEGDGYTF,TGTGCCAGCAGTGAAAAGGCTGAAGGGGATGGCTACACCTTC
TRBV5-5,.,TRBJ1-4,once,CASTLPGTHEKLFF,TGTGCCAGCACCCTCCCGGGGACACACGAAAAACTGTTTTTT
TRBV7-9,.,TRBJ2-3,.,CASSLPEVSTDTQYF,TGTGCCAGCAGCTTACCAGAAGTAAGCACAGATACGCAGTATTTT
TRBV15,TRBD1,TRBJ2-1,.,CATGRGPNEQFF,TGTGCCACCGGAAGGGGGCCCAATGAGCAGTTCTTC
TRBV18,TRBD1,TRBJ2-2,.,CASSPFGTGANTGELFF,TGTGCCAGCTCACCTTTCGGGACAGGGGCGAACACCGGGGAGCTGTTTTTT
TRBV11-2,.,TRBJ2-2,few,CASSLVRAGELFF,TGTGCCAGCAGCTTAGTCCGCGCAGGGGAGCTGTTTTTT
TRBV5-4,TRBD1,TRBJ2-1,.,CASSSDRGYNEQFF,TGTGCCAGCAGCTCGGACAGGGGATACAATGAGCAGTTCTTC
TRBV9,.,TRBJ1-3,once,CASSPLGQATSGNTIYF,TGTGCCAGCAGCCCCTTAGGTCAGGCGACCTCTGGAAACACCATATATTTT
TRBV18,TRBD2,TRBJ2-7,.,CASSPRANPGGQGTYEQYF,TGTGCCAGCTCACCGCGCGCCAACCCGGGGGGGCAGGGGACGTACGAGCAGTACTTC
TRBV4-1,.,TRBJ2-7,once,CASSQEGDSYEQYF,TGCGCCAGCAGCCAAGAAGGAGACTCCTACGAGCAGTACTTC
TRBV5-1,.,TRBJ1-6,.,CASSLGVPGGVNSPLHF,TGCGCCAGCAGCTTGGGGGTGCCGGGGGGGGTTAATTCACCCCTCCACTTT
TRBV27,.,TRBJ1-5,once,CASSLVRGRHEPQHF,TGTGCCAGCAGTTTAGTTAGGGGCCGGCATGAGCCCCAGCATTTT
TRBV11-2,TRBD1,TRBJ1-2,.,CASSSTGTGAYGYTF,TGTGCCAGCAGCTCGACCGGGACAGGGGCCTATGGCTACACCTTC
TRBV6-1,.,TRBJ1-2,.,CASSRGDGYTF,TGTGCCAGCAGCCGGGGAGATGGCTACACCTTC
TRBV6-5,TRBD2,TRBJ2-7,.,CASSGGERYEQYF,TGTGCCAGCAGTGGGGGGGAGCGCTACGAGCAGTACTTC
TRBV30,TRBD1,TRBJ2-7,.,CAWSAPGWDSYEQYF,TGTGCCTGGAGCGCGCCCGGTTGGGACAGCTACGAGCAGTACTTC
TRBV18,.,TRBJ1-2,once,CASSPLGDYGYTF,TGTGCCAGCTCACCATTAGGGGACTATGGCTACACCTTC
TRBV27,.,TRBJ2-1,.,CASSPPGQNHYNEQFF,TGTGCCAGCAGTCCCCCCGGACAGAACCACTACAATGAGCAGTTCTTC
TRBV7-2,TRBD1,TRBJ1-2,.,CASSLALGQGSGYTF,TGTGCCAGCAGCTTAGCGTTGGGACAGGGATCTGGCTACACCTTC
TRBV19,TRBD2,TRBJ2-3,.,CASGLAVTDTQYF,TGTGCCAGCGGGCTAGCGGTAACAGATACGCAGTATTTT
TRBV2,TRBD2,TRBJ2-1,.,CASLGLAGGEYNEQFF,TGTGCCAGCCTGGGGCTAGCGGGGGGGGAGTACAATGAGCAGTTCTTC
TRBV2,.,TRBJ1-5,.,CAGGEYSNQPQHF,TGTGCCGGGGGGGAGTATAGCAATCAGCCCCAGCATTTT